This T cell receptor beta chain came from a study of blood T cell repertoires in COVID-19. Some clones are missing from TCRdb's copy, which holds only in-frame ones; the method was immunoSEQ multiplex PCR. The sample consists of over 200,000 clones, 70% to 75% of them appearing once. Trimming shortened V by 3 bases and J by 0 bases, and 10 bases separated the two germline ends. The CDR3 is 14 residues long. Germline V gene sequence: CDR1 SGDLS, CDR2 YYNGEE. The rearrangement uses TRBV9 and TRBJ2-7, with a tentative D call TRBD1 (6 bases). Source material: peripheral blood. The clonotype comes from an elderly woman with acute or convalescent COVID-19. CDR3 DNA sequence: TGTGCCAGCAGCGCCACAGGGACCTCCTACGAGCAGTACTTC. Translated: CASSATGTSYEQYF.